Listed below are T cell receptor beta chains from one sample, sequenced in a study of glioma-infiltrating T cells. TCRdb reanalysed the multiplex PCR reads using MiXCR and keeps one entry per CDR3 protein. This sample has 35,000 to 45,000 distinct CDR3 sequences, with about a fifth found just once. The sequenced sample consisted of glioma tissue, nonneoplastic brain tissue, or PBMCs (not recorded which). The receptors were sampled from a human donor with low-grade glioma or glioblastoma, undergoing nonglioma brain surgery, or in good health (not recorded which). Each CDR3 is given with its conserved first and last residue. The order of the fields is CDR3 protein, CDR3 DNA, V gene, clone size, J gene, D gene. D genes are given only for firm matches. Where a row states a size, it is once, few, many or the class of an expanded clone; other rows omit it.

CDR3: CSASRRSRRSEQFF; DNA: TGCAGTGCTAGTCGGAGGAGCCGCCGATCCGAGCAGTTCTTC; V: TRBV20-1; size: many; J: TRBJ2-1; D: .
CDR3: CSVDATFQAGEAVLAGYNEQFF; DNA: TGCAGCGTTGATGCTACGTTCCAAGCGGGAGAAGCGGTGTTAGCGGGCTACAATGAGCAGTTCTTC; V: TRBV29-1; size: many; J: TRBJ2-1; D: TRBD2
CDR3: CASSESPGTSADTQYF; DNA: TGCGCCAGCAGTGAGTCGCCAGGGACCTCAGCAGATACGCAGTATTTT; V: TRBV10-2; size: many; J: TRBJ2-3; D: .
CDR3: CASSQRQGVNEQYF; DNA: TGTGCCAGCAGCCAGCGACAGGGGGTCAACGAGCAGTACTTC; V: TRBV4-2; size: .; J: TRBJ2-7; D: TRBD1
CDR3: CSARTLAGAYEQYF; DNA: TGCAGTGCTAGGACACTAGCGGGAGCCTACGAGCAGTACTTC; V: TRBV20-1; size: many; J: TRBJ2-7; D: TRBD2
CDR3: CSVEDLYAGPHLEAFF; DNA: TGCAGCGTTGAAGATCTTTACGCGGGACCCCATTTGGAAGCTTTCTTT; V: TRBV29-1; size: .; J: TRBJ1-1; D: .
CDR3: CASSYSVNTGELFF; DNA: TGTGCCAGCAGTTACTCAGTGAACACCGGGGAGCTGTTTTTT; V: TRBV6-2/TRBV6-3; size: many; J: TRBJ2-2; D: .
CDR3: CASSFYICSANKGLAGTYEQYF; DNA: .; V: TRBV7-9; size: .; J: TRBJ2-7; D: .
CDR3: CVSSYLPAERANEKLFF; DNA: TGTGTTAGCAGTTATTTGCCGGCGGAAAGGGCTAATGAAAAACTGTTTTTT; V: TRBV6-1; size: .; J: TRBJ1-4; D: .
CDR3: CASSPRGREPDSPLHF; DNA: TGTGCCAGCAGCCCCCGAGGAAGGGAACCGGATTCACCCCTCCACTTT; V: TRBV7-9; size: .; J: TRBJ1-6; D: .
CDR3: CSANPSETQYF; DNA: TGCAGTGCCAATCCTTCGGAGACCCAGTACTTC; V: TRBV20-1; size: many; J: TRBJ2-5; D: .
CDR3: CASSDSPGTDTQYF; DNA: TGTGCCAGCAGTGACTCCCCCGGCACAGATACGCAGTATTTT; V: TRBV6-4; size: many; J: TRBJ2-3; D: .
CDR3: CASSFSRGDKLFF; DNA: TGTGCCAGTAGTTTTTCAAGGGGGGACAAACTGTTTTTT; V: TRBV19; size: many; J: TRBJ1-4; D: .
CDR3: CSATTGGTDTQYF; DNA: TGCAGTGCTACGACAGGGGGGACAGATACGCAGTATTTT; V: TRBV20-1; size: many; J: TRBJ2-3; D: TRBD1
CDR3: CASVENTEAFF; DNA: TGTGCCAGCGTGGAGAACACTGAAGCTTTCTTT; V: TRBV2; size: many; J: TRBJ1-1; D: .
CDR3: CASSQEVSGANVLTF; DNA: TGTGCCAGCAGCCAAGAGGTCTCTGGGGCCAACGTCCTGACTTTC; V: TRBV3-1; size: .; J: TRBJ2-6; D: .
CDR3: CASSAQEAGANVLTF; DNA: TGTGCCAGCAGTGCCCAAGAAGCTGGGGCCAACGTCCTGACTTTC; V: TRBV12-3/TRBV12-4; size: few; J: TRBJ2-6; D: .
CDR3: CASSPLTGDDSYNEQFF; DNA: TGTGCCAGCAGCCCTCTGACAGGGGACGACTCCTACAATGAGCAGTTCTTC; V: TRBV14; size: many; J: TRBJ2-1; D: TRBD1
CDR3: CASRGGHPNTEAFF; DNA: TGTGCCAGCAGAGGAGGACACCCGAACACTGAAGCTTTCTTT; V: TRBV2; size: many; J: TRBJ1-1; D: .
CDR3: CASSPRALSGETQYF; DNA: TGTGCCAGCAGCCCGCGGGCCCTCTCGGGAGAGACCCAGTACTTC; V: TRBV7-9; size: many; J: TRBJ2-5; D: .
CDR3: CSARDPRGGTDAQYF; DNA: TGCAGTGCTAGAGATCCTCGGGGGGGCACAGATGCGCAGTATTTT; V: TRBV20-1; size: .; J: TRBJ2-3; D: TRBD2
CDR3: CASSDSQPPETQYF; DNA: TGCGCCAGCAGTGATTCCCAACCTCCGGAGACCCAGTACTTC; V: TRBV10-2; size: .; J: TRBJ2-5; D: .
CDR3: CASSPGGGTDTQYF; DNA: TGTGCCAGCAGCCCTGGAGGGGGCACAGATACGCAGTATTTT; V: TRBV7-3; size: many; J: TRBJ2-3; D: .
CDR3: CASSQDGTGYGYTF; DNA: TGTGCCAGCAGCCAAGATGGGACAGGCTATGGCTACACCTTC; V: TRBV3-1; size: many; J: TRBJ1-2; D: TRBD1
CDR3: CASSSRGNTEAFF; DNA: TGTGCCAGCAGTTCGAGGGGGAACACTGAAGCTTTCTTT; V: TRBV27; size: medium-sized; J: TRBJ1-1; D: .
CDR3: CATSRDPTDIWIVSAGNTIYF; DNA: TGTGCCACCAGCAGGGATCCTACAGACATCTGGATCGTTTCGGCAGGAAACACCATATATTTT; V: TRBV15; size: many; J: TRBJ1-3; D: .
CDR3: CATSARGGGQETQYF; DNA: TGTGCCACCAGCGCTAGAGGTGGGGGCCAAGAGACCCAGTACTTC; V: TRBV15; size: many; J: TRBJ2-5; D: .
CDR3: CASSLGGAADTQYF; DNA: TGTGCCAGCAGCTTGGGGGGTGCGGCAGATACGCAGTATTTT; V: TRBV7-9; size: few; J: TRBJ2-3; D: .
CDR3: CSVEGQGSDTQYF; DNA: TGCAGCGTTGAGGGACAGGGTTCAGATACGCAGTATTTT; V: TRBV29-1; size: few; J: TRBJ2-3; D: TRBD1
CDR3: CASSPPPLSGERTDTQYF; DNA: TGTGCCAGCAGCCCACCCCCCTTAAGCGGGGAGCGCACAGATACGCAGTATTTT; V: TRBV7-9; size: .; J: TRBJ2-3; D: TRBD2
CDR3: CASSYSPQGEQYF; DNA: TGTGCCAGCAGTTACTCCCCCCAGGGCGAGCAGTACTTC; V: TRBV6-2/TRBV6-3; size: many; J: TRBJ2-7; D: .
CDR3: CSVGKDTFMNTEAFF; DNA: TGCAGTGTGGGAAAGGACACCTTCATGAACACTGAAGCTTTCTTT; V: TRBV20-1; size: medium-sized; J: TRBJ1-1; D: .
CDR3: CASSPARGNEQFF; DNA: TGTGCCAGCAGCCCCGCCAGGGGCAATGAGCAGTTCTTC; V: TRBV16; size: many; J: TRBJ2-1; D: .
CDR3: CASSTTDYEQYF; DNA: TGTGCCAGCAGCACAACCGACTACGAGCAGTACTTC; V: TRBV11-2; size: .; J: TRBJ2-7; D: .
CDR3: CASSRQDLYEQYF; DNA: TGTGCCAGCAGTAGGCAGGATCTCTACGAGCAGTACTTC; V: TRBV6-1; size: many; J: TRBJ2-7; D: .
CDR3: CASSLDAGETEAFF; DNA: TGTGCCAGCAGCTTAGACGCAGGCGAGACTGAAGCTTTCTTT; V: TRBV7-9; size: many; J: TRBJ1-1; D: .
CDR3: CASRLTGVRTEAFF; DNA: TGTGCCAGTAGGCTCACAGGGGTGAGGACTGAAGCTTTCTTT; V: TRBV19; size: .; J: TRBJ1-1; D: TRBD1
CDR3: CASSLGDTYNEQFF; DNA: TGTGCCAGCAGTTTGGGGGACACCTACAATGAGCAGTTCTTC; V: TRBV12-3/TRBV12-4; size: .; J: TRBJ2-1; D: .
CDR3: CASSPQGRRMNTEAFF; DNA: TGTGCCAGCAGCCCACAGGGGAGGAGGATGAACACTGAAGCTTTCTTT; V: TRBV7-9; size: many; J: TRBJ1-1; D: TRBD1
CDR3: CASTRTGLMNTEAFF; DNA: TGTGCCAGCACCCGGACGGGACTGATGAACACTGAAGCTTTCTTT; V: TRBV7-9; size: many; J: TRBJ1-1; D: .
CDR3: CASSPEVDQETQYF; DNA: TGTGCCAGCTCTCCGGAGGTCGACCAAGAGACCCAGTACTTC; V: TRBV18; size: many; J: TRBJ2-5; D: .
CDR3: CASTTSGTYNEQFF; DNA: TGTGCCAGCACCACTAGCGGGACCTACAATGAGCAGTTCTTC; V: TRBV2; size: many; J: TRBJ2-1; D: TRBD2
CDR3: CASRLSGGSTDTQYF; DNA: TGCGCCAGCCGACTGAGCGGGGGGAGCACAGATACGCAGTATTTT; V: TRBV4-1; size: many; J: TRBJ2-3; D: TRBD2
CDR3: CASNLKNRDTEAFF; DNA: TGTGCCAGCAACCTAAAGAACCGGGACACTGAAGCTTTCTTT; V: TRBV9; size: .; J: TRBJ1-1; D: .
CDR3: CAGRAGGSPLHF; DNA: TGTGCCGGCCGGGCCGGAGGTTCACCCCTCCACTTT; V: TRBV2; size: medium-sized; J: TRBJ1-6; D: .
CDR3: CASSNRENTEAFF; DNA: TGTGCCAGCTCAAACCGGGAGAACACTGAAGCTTTCTTT; V: TRBV18; size: .; J: TRBJ1-1; D: .
CDR3: CASSLVWGPDYEQYF; DNA: TGTGCCAGCAGCTTAGTATGGGGGCCGGACTACGAGCAGTACTTC; V: TRBV7-2; size: many; J: TRBJ2-7; D: .
CDR3: CASSGQGYGYTF; DNA: TGTGCCAGCAGTGGTCAGGGCTATGGCTACACCTTC; V: TRBV2; size: many; J: TRBJ1-2; D: .
CDR3: CAISESTGIGQYF; DNA: TGTGCCATCAGTGAGTCCACAGGCATAGGGCAGTACTTC; V: TRBV10-3; size: .; J: TRBJ2-7; D: .
CDR3: CASTGTAMNTEAFF; DNA: TGTGCCAGCACGGGGACAGCCATGAACACTGAAGCTTTCTTT; V: TRBV2; size: many; J: TRBJ1-1; D: TRBD1
CDR3: CASRQGATGELFF; DNA: TGTGCCAGCAGACAGGGGGCAACCGGGGAGCTGTTTTTT; V: TRBV6-1; size: many; J: TRBJ2-2; D: TRBD1
CDR3: CSARNALGVRYNEQFF; DNA: TGCAGTGCTAGAAATGCCCTGGGGGTACGATACAATGAGCAGTTCTTC; V: TRBV20-1; size: medium-sized; J: TRBJ2-1; D: .
CDR3: CSARPQTSGGTDTQYF; DNA: TGCAGTGCTAGACCTCAAACTAGCGGGGGCACAGATACGCAGTATTTT; V: TRBV20-1; size: many; J: TRBJ2-3; D: TRBD2
CDR3: CASSPFLTPMNTEAFF; DNA: TGTGCCAGCAGTCCATTCCTCACCCCTATGAACACTGAAGCTTTCTTT; V: TRBV2; size: many; J: TRBJ1-1; D: .